This T cell receptor beta chain was identified during a study of cytomegalovirus exposure and HLA in healthy donors. Study results and limitations: Information on immune exposure was restricted to one variable (CMV serostatus). It was shown in a later analysis that HLA-associated TCR beta chains were more clonally expanded than other, equally common chains. With further analysis later on, most CMV-associated TCR beta chains appeared HLA-restricted. The study designated 150 or so TCR beta chains cytomegalovirus-associated.

Regarding this clone: Its specificity is unknown.

In the PCR, 60 Vbeta and 13 Jbeta primers were used. Produced via immunoSEQ multiplex PCR; TCRdb's table is partial and in-frame only. The sample contains about 190,000 clones, roughly four fifths of which appear only once. Source material: PBMCs. This sequence originates from a young woman in good health and CMV-seropositive.

The CDR3 reads CASSLPPGLAAGGQFF. Here the CDR3 DNA reads TGTGCCAGCAGCTTACCGCCGGGACTAGCGGCGGGGGGGCAGTTCTTC. J is TRBJ2-1 and V is TRBV11-2, with TRBD2 identical over 11 bases. Germline V gene sequence: CDR1 SGHAT, CDR2 FQNNGV. V was clipped by 2 bases and J by 12 bases; unmatched bases: 12. The CDR3 totals 16 residues.